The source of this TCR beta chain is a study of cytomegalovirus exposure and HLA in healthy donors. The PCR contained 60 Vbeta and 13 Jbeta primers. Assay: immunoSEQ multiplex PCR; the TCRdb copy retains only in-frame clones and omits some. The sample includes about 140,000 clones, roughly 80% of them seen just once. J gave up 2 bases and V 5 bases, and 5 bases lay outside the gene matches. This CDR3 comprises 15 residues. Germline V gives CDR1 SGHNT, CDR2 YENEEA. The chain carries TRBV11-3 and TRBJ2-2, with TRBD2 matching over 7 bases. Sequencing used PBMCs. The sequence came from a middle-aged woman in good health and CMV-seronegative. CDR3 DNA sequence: TGTGCCAGCAGCCCGGGAGGAGTAAACACCGGGGAGCTGTTTTTT. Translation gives CASSPGGVNTGELFF.